One sample yielded the 23 T cell receptor beta chains listed below, sequenced in a study of blood T cell repertoires in COVID-19. Some clones are missing from TCRdb's copy, which holds only in-frame ones; the method was immunoSEQ multiplex PCR. The repertoire holds about 20,000 clones, with 80% to 95% as singletons. The sequencing input was peripheral blood. Source of these receptors: a man in his sixties or seventies with acute or convalescent COVID-19.

The CDR3 here is CASSSGGRKGALSDLYEQYF. The CDR3 DNA reads TGTGCCAGCAGTTCGGGAGGGAGGAAGGGGGCCCTCTCGGATCTCTACGAGCAGTACTTC. This sequence joins TRBV27 and TRBJ2-7; possibly TRBD2 for D (8 bases). The ends were cut back, 4 bases at V and 3 bases at J, with 31 bases in the middle. Germline CDR1 is MNHEY and CDR2 is SMNVEV (reference sequence). This CDR3 spans 20 amino acids.

The chain uses TRBV7-9 and TRBJ2-7; unclear D gene. The CDR3 contains 15 residues. With 2 bases removed from V and 4 bases from J, the gap between germline ends came to 15 bases. In germline, CDR1 is SEHNR, CDR2 FQNEAQ (reference sequence). CDR3 sequence (DNA): TGTGCCAGCAGCTTACTGTCGAGCCAGGTGTACGAGCAGTACTTC. Translated, it gives CASSLLSSQVYEQYF.

This chain joins TRBV5-1 and TRBJ1-6; D unclear. CDR3 length: 15 residues. Per the germline V gene, CDR1 is SGHRS and CDR2 is YFSETQ. V was clipped by 1 base and J by 5 bases, with 10 bases between them. The CDR3 nucleotides are TGCGCCAGCAGCTTGCCGGGTGCGGATAATTCACCCCTCCACTTT. This codes for CASSLPGADNSPLHF.

The genes are TRBV19 and TRBJ1-5, with unresolved D. Germline-derived CDR1 and CDR2 are LNHDA and SQIVND (reference sequence). Trimming cost V 4 bases and J 3 bases, with 13 bases left between them. The CDR3 has 15 residues. CDR3 nucleotide sequence: TGTGCCAGTAGTAACTGGAGCGGGAACAATCAGCCCCAGCATTTT. Translation: CASSNWSGNNQPQHF.

The chain combines TRBV27 with TRBJ1-6; TRBD1 matches at 7 bases. Germline V gene lookup returns CDR1 MNHEY and CDR2 SMNVEV (reference sequence). The CDR3 has 16 residues. V was pared by 5 bases and J by 9 bases, with 13 bases of the junction left unmatched. CDR3 nucleotide sequence: TGTGCCAGCAGTATTTCCGGGACAGCTAGGGGTTCACCCCTCCACTTT. Protein: CASSISGTARGSPLHF.

The chain couples TRBV5-1 to TRBJ2-1; TRBD1 might be the D (5 bases). Trimming stripped 1 base from V and 0 bases from J, with 17 bases between. The CDR3 extends over 18 amino acids. CDR1 and CDR2 from the germline V gene are SGHRS and YFSETQ. CDR3 coding DNA: TGCGCCAGCAGCTTGATGACAGACAGATACAACTCCTACAATGAGCAGTTCTTC. Translating gives CASSLMTDRYNSYNEQFF.

The chain links TRBV7-9 to TRBJ2-1, with 9 bases identical to TRBD2. Germline CDR1 is SEHNR and CDR2 is FQNEAQ (reference sequence). V shed 6 bases and J 1 base; nucleotides not matched to a gene: 7. This CDR3 is built from 16 residues. CDR3 loop: CASSKSAGGSYNEQFF. CDR3 nucleotide sequence: TGTGCCAGCAGTAAGTCCGCGGGAGGGTCCTACAATGAGCAGTTCTTC.

The V call is TRBV18, the J call TRBJ1-1; tentative D call: TRBD1 (5 bases). With 1 base removed from V and 1 base from J, the gap between germline ends came to 13 bases. The CDR3 is made up of 16 amino acids. The germline V gene encodes CDR1 KGHSH and CDR2 LQKENI. CDR3 protein: CASSPQEIQGNTEAFF. CDR3 DNA: TGTGCCAGCTCACCACAAGAAATCCAGGGGAACACTGAAGCTTTCTTT.

The rearrangement joins TRBV29-1 to TRBJ1-2, with 7 bases aligning to TRBD1. Losses at the gene ends were 5 bases for V and 4 bases for J; bases not matched to a gene: 7. The V gene's germline CDR1 is SQVTM and CDR2 ANQGSEA. This CDR3 is 13 amino acids long. CDR3 coding DNA: TGCAGCGTTTGGGTAGGGGGCTCCTATGGCTACACCTTC. Translation: CSVWVGGSYGYTF.

J is TRBJ1-1 and V is TRBV12-3 or TRBV12-4; D is unresolved. The CDR3 consists of 13 residues. Trimming left V 7 bases short and J 0 bases short, with 9 bases between. The CDR3 is CASIRTVNTEAFF. The CDR3, as DNA: TGTGCCAGCATCAGGACTGTGAACACTGAAGCTTTCTTT.

The chain uses TRBV19 and TRBJ1-2; 9 bases are a match to TRBD1. This CDR3 spans 14 amino acids. The ends lost 2 bases at V and 8 bases at J; junction bases unmatched: 6. CDR1 and CDR2 (germline): LNHDA, SQIVND (reference sequence). CDR3 protein: CASSITQGAVGYTF. The CDR3 DNA is TGTGCCAGTAGTATAACACAGGGGGCTGTGGGCTACACCTTC. Full variable domain (outside the CDR3, taken from reference TRBV19 and TRBJ1-2): DGGITQSPKYLFRKEGQNVTLSCEQNLNHDAMYWYRQDPGQGLRLIYYSQIVNDFQKGDIAEGYSVSREKKESFPLTVTSAQKNPTAFYLCASSITQGAVGYTFGSGTRLTVV.

The V and J genes are TRBV7-6 and TRBJ2-2, with 8 bases fitting TRBD1. V was pared by 4 bases and J by 0 bases, with 4 bases of the junction left unmatched. Germline-derived CDR1 and CDR2 are SGHVS and FNYEAQ. This CDR3 comprises 16 residues. The CDR3 reads CASSSQGASNTGELFF. The DNA of the CDR3 is TGTGCCAGCAGCTCCCAGGGGGCTTCGAACACCGGGGAGCTGTTTTTT.

The V gene is TRBV28, the J gene TRBJ1-3, with unresolved D. The CDR3 consists of 16 residues. Germline CDR1 and CDR2: MDHEN and SYDVKM. V was clipped by 4 bases and J by 1 base, with 14 bases between them. The CDR3 is CASSSSGGESGNTIYF. The CDR3 DNA reads as TGTGCCAGCAGTTCCTCAGGAGGAGAGTCTGGAAACACCATATATTTT.

This sequence joins TRBV9 and TRBJ2-7, with 8 positions matching TRBD1. The ends lost 4 bases at V and 5 bases at J; junction bases unmatched: 11. Germline V lookup: CDR1 SGDLS, CDR2 YYNGEE. This CDR3 has 15 amino acids. The CDR3 is CASSPRDRIGDEQYF. The CDR3 nucleotides read TGTGCCAGCAGCCCCCGGGACAGGATAGGAGACGAGCAGTACTTC.

The chain employs TRBV10-1 and TRBJ2-1; 13 bases fit TRBD2. Trimming removed 8 bases from V and 10 bases from J; junction bases left unmatched: 8. CDR3 length: 14 residues. In germline, CDR1 is WNHNN, CDR2 SYGVQD (reference sequence). The CDR3 sequence: CASSETSGRNEQFF. CDR3 nucleotide sequence: TGCGCCAGCTCCGAGACTAGCGGGAGGAACGAGCAGTTCTTC.

The J gene is TRBJ1-2, the V gene TRBV29-1, with D perhaps TRBD1 (6 bases). This CDR3 spans 13 amino acids. Trimming removed 3 bases at V and 6 bases at J, with 14 bases between. Germline V gene lookup returns CDR1 SQVTM and CDR2 ANQGSEA. The CDR3 is CSVDGWGQDGYTF. The CDR3, as DNA: TGCAGCGTTGATGGATGGGGGCAGGATGGCTACACCTTC.

V is TRBV6-5 and J is TRBJ2-2; no definite D call. V lost 10 bases to trimming and J lost 6 bases, with 12 bases between them. The CDR3 has 12 residues. In germline, CDR1 is MNHEY, CDR2 SVGAGI. The CDR3 is CATHSTAGELFF. In DNA form, the CDR3 reads TGTGCCACCCATTCTACGGCCGGGGAGCTGTTTTTT.

The chain has TRBV27 and TRBJ2-1; 9 positions agree with TRBD2. Germline assignment: CDR1 MNHEY and CDR2 SMNVEV (reference sequence). This CDR3 has 18 amino acids. V shed 2 bases and J 0 bases; nucleotides not matched to a gene: 8. The CDR3 nucleotides are TGTGCCAGCAGTTTAGGTCTAGCGGGGATCAGCTCCTACAATGAGCAGTTCTTC. Translation: CASSLGLAGISSYNEQFF.

This clone has a single count. This sequence joins TRBV19 and TRBJ2-1; 7 bases are shared with TRBD1. The germline V gene encodes CDR1 LNHDA and CDR2 SQIVND (reference sequence). With V trimmed by 4 bases and J by 5 bases, 8 bases remained unmatched. This CDR3 has 15 residues. CDR3 in amino acids: CASSNTGAIHNEQFF. The CDR3 DNA reads TGTGCCAGTAGTAACACAGGGGCCATTCACAATGAGCAGTTCTTC.

The chain carries TRBV6-6 and TRBJ1-1; D unclear. The V and J ends lost 5 bases and 4 bases respectively, with 14 bases between them. The V gene's germline CDR1 is MNHNY and CDR2 SVGAGI (reference sequence). This CDR3 is built from 14 residues. The CDR3 sequence: CASSTQVESTEAFF. CDR3 in DNA: TGTGCCAGCAGTACGCAGGTTGAGAGCACTGAAGCTTTCTTT.

The table lists this clone with a count of one. V is TRBV7-2 and J is TRBJ1-2; D gene uncertain. From germline, CDR1 is SGHTA and CDR2 FQGNSA. The CDR3 length is 14 residues. V was trimmed by 1 base and J by 2 bases, leaving 8 bases between them. The chain's CDR3 is CASSLVTVNYGYTF. In nucleotides, the CDR3 is TGTGCCAGCAGCTTAGTAACAGTCAACTATGGCTACACCTTC.

The chain is built from TRBV10-3 and TRBJ2-1, with TRBD2 as a possible D gene (6 bases). The ends were cut back, 0 bases at V and 5 bases at J, with 11 bases in the middle. Germline lookup yields CDR1 ENHRY and CDR2 SYGVKD. CDR3 length: 15 residues. The CDR3 spells CAISESVGGNNEQFF. DNA for the CDR3: TGTGCCATCAGTGAGTCGGTGGGAGGTAACAATGAGCAGTTCTTC.

The chain carries TRBV5-1 and TRBJ2-7; TRBD2 matches 7 bases. The V gene end was trimmed by 3 bases and the J gene end by 5 bases; junction bases not matched to a gene: 11. CDR1 and CDR2 (germline): SGHRS, YFSETQ. The CDR3 spans 15 residues. In DNA form, the CDR3 reads TGCGCCAGCAGCTCCGCCAATCGGGGAGGGGACGAGCAGTACTTC. This codes for CASSSANRGGDEQYF.